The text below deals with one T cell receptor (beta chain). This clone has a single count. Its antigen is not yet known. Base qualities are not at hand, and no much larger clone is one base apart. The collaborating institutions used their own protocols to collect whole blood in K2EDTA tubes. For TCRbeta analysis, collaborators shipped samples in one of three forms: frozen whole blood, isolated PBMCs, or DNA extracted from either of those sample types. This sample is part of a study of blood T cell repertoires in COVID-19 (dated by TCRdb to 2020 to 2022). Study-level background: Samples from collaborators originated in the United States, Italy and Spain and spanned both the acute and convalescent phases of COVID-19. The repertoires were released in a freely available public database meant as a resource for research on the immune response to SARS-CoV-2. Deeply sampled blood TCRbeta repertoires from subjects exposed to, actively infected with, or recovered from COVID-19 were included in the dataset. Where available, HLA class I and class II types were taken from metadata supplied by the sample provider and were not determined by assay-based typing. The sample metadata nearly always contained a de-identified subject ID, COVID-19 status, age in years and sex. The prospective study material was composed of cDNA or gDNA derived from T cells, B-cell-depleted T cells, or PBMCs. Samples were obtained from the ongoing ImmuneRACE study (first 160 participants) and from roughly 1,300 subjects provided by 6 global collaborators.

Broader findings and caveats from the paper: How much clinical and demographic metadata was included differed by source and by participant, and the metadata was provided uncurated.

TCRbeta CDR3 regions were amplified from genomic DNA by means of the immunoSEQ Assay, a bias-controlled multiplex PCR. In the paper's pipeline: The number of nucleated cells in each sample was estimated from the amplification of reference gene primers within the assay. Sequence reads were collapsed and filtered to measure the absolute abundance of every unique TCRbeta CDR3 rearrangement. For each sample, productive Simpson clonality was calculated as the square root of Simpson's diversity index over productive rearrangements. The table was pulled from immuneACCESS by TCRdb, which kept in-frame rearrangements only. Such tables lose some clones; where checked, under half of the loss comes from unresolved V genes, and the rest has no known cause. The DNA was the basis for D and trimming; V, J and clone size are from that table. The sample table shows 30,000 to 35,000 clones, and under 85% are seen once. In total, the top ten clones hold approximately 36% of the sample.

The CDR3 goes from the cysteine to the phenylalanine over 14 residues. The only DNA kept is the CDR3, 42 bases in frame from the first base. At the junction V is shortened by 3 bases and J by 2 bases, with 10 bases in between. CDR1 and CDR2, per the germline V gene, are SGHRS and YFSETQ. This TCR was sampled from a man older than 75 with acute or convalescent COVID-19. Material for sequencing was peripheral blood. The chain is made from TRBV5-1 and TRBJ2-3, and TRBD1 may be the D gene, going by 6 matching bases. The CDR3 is CASSWGLTTDTQYF. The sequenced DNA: TGCGCCAGCAGCTGGGGGCTTACCACAGATACGCAGTATTTT.